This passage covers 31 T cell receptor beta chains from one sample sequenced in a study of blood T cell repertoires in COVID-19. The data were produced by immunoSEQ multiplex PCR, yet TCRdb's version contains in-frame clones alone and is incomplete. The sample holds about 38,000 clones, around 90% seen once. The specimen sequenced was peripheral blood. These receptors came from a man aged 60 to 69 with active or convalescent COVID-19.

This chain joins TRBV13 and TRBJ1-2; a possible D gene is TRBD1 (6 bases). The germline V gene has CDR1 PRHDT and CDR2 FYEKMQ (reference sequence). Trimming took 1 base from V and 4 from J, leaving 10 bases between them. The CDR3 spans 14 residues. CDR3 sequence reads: CASSLVGQFYGYTF. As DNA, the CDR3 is TGTGCCAGCAGCTTAGTTGGACAGTTCTATGGCTACACCTTC.

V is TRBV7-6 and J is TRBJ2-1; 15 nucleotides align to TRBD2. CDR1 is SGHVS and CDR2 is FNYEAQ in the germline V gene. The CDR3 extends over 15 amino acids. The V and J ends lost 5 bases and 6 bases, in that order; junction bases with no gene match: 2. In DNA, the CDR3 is TGTGCCAGCAGCCCGGGACTAGCGGGGGGCAATGAGCAGTTCTTC. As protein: CASSPGLAGGNEQFF.

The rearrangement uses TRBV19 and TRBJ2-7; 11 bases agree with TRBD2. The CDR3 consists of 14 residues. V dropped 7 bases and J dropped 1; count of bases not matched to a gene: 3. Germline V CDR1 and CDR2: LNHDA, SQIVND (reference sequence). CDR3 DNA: TGTGCCAGTAAGACTAGCGGGGTTTCCTACGAGCAGTACTTC. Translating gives CASKTSGVSYEQYF. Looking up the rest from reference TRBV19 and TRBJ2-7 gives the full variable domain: DGGITQSPKYLFRKEGQNVTLSCEQNLNHDAMYWYRQDPGQGLRLIYYSQIVNDFQKGDIAEGYSVSREKKESFPLTVTSAQKNPTAFYLCASKTSGVSYEQYFGPGTRLTVT.

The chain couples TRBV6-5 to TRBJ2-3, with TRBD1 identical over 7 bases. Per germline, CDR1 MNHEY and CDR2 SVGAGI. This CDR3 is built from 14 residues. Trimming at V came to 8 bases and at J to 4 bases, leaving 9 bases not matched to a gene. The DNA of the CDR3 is TGTGCCAGCCTTAACAGGGGAGCCCCAGATACGCAGTATTTT. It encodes CASLNRGAPDTQYF.

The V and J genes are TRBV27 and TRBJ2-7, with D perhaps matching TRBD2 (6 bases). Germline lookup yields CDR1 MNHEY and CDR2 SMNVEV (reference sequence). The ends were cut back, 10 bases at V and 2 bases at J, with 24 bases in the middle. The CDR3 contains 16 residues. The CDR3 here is CATRRSLGGGAYEQYF. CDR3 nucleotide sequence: TGTGCCACCAGGAGGTCACTGGGGGGAGGAGCCTACGAGCAGTACTTC.

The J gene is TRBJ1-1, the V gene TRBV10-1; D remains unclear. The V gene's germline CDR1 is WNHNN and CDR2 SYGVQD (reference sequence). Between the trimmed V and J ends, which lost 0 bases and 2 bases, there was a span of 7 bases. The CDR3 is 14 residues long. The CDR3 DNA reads TGCGCCAGCAGTGAGTCGACGGGTAACACTGAAGCTTTCTTT. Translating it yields CASSESTGNTEAFF.

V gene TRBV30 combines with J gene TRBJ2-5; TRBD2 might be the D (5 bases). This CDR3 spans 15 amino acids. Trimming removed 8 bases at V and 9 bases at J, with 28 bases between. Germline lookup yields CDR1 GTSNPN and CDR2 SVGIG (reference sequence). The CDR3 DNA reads TGTGCCACTAAGGCTGGACTCGGGTGGAAATCGTCCCAGTACTTC. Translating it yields CATKAGLGWKSSQYF.

The CDR3 coding sequence is TGTGCCAGCAGCCCCCGGCGGGCGGATACGCAGTATTTT. It translates to CASSPRRADTQYF. V and J are TRBV6-2 or TRBV6-3 and TRBJ2-3; tentatively, D is TRBD2 (5 bases). CDR1 MNHEY and CDR2 SVGEGT come from the germline V gene. The CDR3 extends over 13 amino acids. V lost 6 bases and J lost 6, with 13 bases in between.

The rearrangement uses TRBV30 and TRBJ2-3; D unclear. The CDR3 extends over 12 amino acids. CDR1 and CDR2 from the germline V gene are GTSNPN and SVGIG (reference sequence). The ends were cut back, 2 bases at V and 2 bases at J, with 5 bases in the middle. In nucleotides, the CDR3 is TGTGCCTGGAGTTCAAACACAGATACGCAGTATTTT. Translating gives CAWSSNTDTQYF.

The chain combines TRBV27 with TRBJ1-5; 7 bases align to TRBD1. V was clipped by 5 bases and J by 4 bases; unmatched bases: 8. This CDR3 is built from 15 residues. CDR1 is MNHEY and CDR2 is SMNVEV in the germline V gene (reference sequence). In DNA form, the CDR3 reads TGTGCCAGCAGTCAGGGACAGCTTCTTAATCAGCCCCAGCATTTT. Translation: CASSQGQLLNQPQHF.

The CDR3 sequence is CASSSGQGSLDGYTF. CDR3 DNA: TGTGCCAGCAGTTCTGGACAGGGAAGCTTGGATGGCTACACCTTC. The gene calls are TRBV6-6 and TRBJ1-2; 8 bases agree with TRBD1. CDR1 is MNHNY and CDR2 is SVGAGI in the germline V gene (reference sequence). The junction had 10 bases not matched to a gene; V was cut back by 4 bases and J by 6 bases. The CDR3 runs to 15 residues.

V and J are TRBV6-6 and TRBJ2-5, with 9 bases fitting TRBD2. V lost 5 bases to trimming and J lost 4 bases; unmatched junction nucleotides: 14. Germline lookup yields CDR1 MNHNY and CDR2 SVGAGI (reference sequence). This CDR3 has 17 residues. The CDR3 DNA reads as TGTGCCAGCAGTCACACTTTGATAGCGGGAGAGGCAGAGACCCAGTACTTC. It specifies CASSHTLIAGEAETQYF.

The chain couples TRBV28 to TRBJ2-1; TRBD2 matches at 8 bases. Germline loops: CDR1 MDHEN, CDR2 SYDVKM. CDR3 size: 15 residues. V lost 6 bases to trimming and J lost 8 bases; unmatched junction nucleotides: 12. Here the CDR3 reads CASRESGSGFDEQFF. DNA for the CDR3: TGTGCCAGCAGGGAAAGCGGGAGCGGATTCGATGAGCAGTTCTTC. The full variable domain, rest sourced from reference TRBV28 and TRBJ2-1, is DVKVTQSSRYLVKRTGEKVFLECVQDMDHENMFWYRQDPGLGLRLIYFSYDVKMKEKGDIPEGYSVSREKKERFSLILESASTNQTSMYLCASRESGSGFDEQFFGPGTRLTVL.

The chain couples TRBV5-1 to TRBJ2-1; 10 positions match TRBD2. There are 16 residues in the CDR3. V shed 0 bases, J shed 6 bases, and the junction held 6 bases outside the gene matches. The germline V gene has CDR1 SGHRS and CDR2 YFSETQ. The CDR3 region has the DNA TGCGCCAGCAGCTTGGGGTCTAGCGGGAGTGTCAATGAGCAGTTCTTC. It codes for CASSLGSSGSVNEQFF.

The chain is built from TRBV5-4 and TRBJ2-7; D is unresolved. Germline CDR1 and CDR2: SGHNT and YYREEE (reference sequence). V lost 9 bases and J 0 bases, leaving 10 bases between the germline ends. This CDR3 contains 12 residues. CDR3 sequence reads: CAIEPHSYEQYF. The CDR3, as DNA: TGTGCCATCGAGCCTCACTCCTACGAGCAGTACTTC.

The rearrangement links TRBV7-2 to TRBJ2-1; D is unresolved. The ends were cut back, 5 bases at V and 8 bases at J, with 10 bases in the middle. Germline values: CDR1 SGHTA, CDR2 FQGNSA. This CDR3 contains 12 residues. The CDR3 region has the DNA TGTGCCAGCAGCAGGAGTAGGTATGAGCAGTTCTTC. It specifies CASSRSRYEQFF.

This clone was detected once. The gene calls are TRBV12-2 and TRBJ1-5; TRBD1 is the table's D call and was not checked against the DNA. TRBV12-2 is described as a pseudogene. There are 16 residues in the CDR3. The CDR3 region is CASRLNAGGGHQPQHF. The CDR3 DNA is TGTGCAAGTCGCTTAAATGCAGGGGGAGGCCATCAGCCCCAGCATTTT.

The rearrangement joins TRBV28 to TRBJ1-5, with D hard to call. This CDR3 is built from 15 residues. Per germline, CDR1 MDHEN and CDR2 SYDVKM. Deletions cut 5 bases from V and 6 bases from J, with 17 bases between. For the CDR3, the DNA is TGTGCCAGCAGTCCTTTTTCGCTGGGAGTTCAGCCCCAGCATTTT. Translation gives CASSPFSLGVQPQHF.

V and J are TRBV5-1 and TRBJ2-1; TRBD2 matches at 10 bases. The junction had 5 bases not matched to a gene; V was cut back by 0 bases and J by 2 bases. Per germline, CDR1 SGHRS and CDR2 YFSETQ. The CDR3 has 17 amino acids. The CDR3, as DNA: TGCGCCAGCAGCTTGGGGACTAGCGGACCCCCCTACAATGAGCAGTTCTTC. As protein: CASSLGTSGPPYNEQFF.

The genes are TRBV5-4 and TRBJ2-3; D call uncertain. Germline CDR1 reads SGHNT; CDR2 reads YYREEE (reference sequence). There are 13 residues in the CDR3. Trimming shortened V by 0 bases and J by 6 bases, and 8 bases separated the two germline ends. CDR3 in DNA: TGTGCCAGCAGCTTGGAACTGTCGGATACGCAGTATTTT. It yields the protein CASSLELSDTQYF.

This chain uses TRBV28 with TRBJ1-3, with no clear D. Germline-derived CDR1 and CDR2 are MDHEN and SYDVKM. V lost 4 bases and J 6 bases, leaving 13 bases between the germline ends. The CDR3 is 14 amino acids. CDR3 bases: TGTGCCAGCAGTTGGGCCCGATTACAAAACACCATATATTTT. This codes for CASSWARLQNTIYF.

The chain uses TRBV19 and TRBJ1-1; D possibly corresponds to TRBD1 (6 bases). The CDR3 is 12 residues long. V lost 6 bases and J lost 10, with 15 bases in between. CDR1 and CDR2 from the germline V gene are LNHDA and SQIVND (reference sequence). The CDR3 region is CASSPTGWRAFF. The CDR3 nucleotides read TGTGCCAGTAGCCCGACAGGCTGGAGAGCTTTCTTT.

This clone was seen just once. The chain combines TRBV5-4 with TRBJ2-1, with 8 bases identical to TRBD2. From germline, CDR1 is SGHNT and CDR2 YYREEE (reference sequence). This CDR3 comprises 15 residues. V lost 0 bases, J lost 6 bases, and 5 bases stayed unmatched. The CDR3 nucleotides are TGTGCCAGCAGCTTGGGGGGACTAGGGTTCAATGAGCAGTTCTTC. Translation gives CASSLGGLGFNEQFF.

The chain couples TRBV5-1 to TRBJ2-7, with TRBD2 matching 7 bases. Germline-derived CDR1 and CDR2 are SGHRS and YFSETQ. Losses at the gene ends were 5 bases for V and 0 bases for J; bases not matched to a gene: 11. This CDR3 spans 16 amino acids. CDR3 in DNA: TGCGCCAGCAGTCAAACAACGGGGACTAACTCCTACGAGCAGTACTTC. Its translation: CASSQTTGTNSYEQYF.

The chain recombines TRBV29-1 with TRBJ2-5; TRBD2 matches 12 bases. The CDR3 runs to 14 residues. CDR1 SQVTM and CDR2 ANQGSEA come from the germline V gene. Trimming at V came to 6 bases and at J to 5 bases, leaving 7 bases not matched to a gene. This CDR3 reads CSVTLAGGTETQYF. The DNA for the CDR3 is TGCAGCGTCACACTAGCGGGAGGCACGGAGACCCAGTACTTC.

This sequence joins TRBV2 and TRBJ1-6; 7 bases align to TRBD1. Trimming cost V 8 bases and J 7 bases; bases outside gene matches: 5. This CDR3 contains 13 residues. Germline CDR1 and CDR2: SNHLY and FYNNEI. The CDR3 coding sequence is TGTGCCAGCTACGACAGGGAAAATTCACCCCTCCACTTT. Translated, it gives CASYDRENSPLHF.

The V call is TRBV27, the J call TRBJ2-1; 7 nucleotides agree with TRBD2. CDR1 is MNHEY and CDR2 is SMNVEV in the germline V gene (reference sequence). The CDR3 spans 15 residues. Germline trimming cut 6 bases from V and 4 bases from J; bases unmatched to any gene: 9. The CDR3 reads CASRLGGTTYNEQFF. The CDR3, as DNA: TGTGCCAGCAGGTTGGGGGGGACTACTTACAATGAGCAGTTCTTC.

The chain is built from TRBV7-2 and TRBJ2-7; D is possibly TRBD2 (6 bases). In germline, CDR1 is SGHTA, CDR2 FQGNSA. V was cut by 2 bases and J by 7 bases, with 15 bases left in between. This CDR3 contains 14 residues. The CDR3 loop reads CASSLTGEVGEQYF. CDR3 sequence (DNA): TGTGCCAGCAGCTTAACGGGGGAGGTCGGGGAGCAGTACTTC.

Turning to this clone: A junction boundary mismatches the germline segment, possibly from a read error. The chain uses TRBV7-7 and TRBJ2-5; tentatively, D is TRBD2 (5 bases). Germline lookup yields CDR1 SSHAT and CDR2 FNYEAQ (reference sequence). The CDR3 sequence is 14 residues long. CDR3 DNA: TGTGCTAGCAGCCCGGGATCTCGAGGGGAGACCCAGTACTTC. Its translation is CASSPGSRGETQYF.

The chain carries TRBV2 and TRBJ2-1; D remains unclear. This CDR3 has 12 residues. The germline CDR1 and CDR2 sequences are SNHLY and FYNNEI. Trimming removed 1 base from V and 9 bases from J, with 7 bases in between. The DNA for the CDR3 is TGTGCCAGCAGTGAAGGAGTGAGTGAGCAGTTCTTC. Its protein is CASSEGVSEQFF. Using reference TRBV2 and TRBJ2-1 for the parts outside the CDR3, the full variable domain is EPEVTQTPSHQVTQMGQEVILRCVPISNHLYFYWYRQILGQKVEFLVSFYNNEISEKSEIFDDQFSVERPDGSNFTLKIRSTKLEDSAMYFCASSEGVSEQFFGPGTRLTVL.

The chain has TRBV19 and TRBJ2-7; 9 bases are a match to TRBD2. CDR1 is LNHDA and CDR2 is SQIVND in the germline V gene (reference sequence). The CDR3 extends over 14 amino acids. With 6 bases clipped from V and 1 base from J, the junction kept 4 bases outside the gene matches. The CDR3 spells CASSLAGRSYEQYF. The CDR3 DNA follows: TGTGCCAGTAGCCTAGCGGGAAGATCCTACGAGCAGTACTTC. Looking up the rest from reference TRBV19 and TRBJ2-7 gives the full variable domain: DGGITQSPKYLFRKEGQNVTLSCEQNLNHDAMYWYRQDPGQGLRLIYYSQIVNDFQKGDIAEGYSVSREKKESFPLTVTSAQKNPTAFYLCASSLAGRSYEQYFGPGTRLTVT.